This is a list of T cell receptor beta chains from one sample in a study of persistence of HIV-infected CD4 T cells. These receptors lack a known antigen. Profiled with immunoSEQ multiplex PCR; TCRdb holds only in-frame clones, not every one. The data show some 48,000 clones, more than 60% seen once. Sequences were derived from CD4+ T cells sorted from PBMCs after roughly 18-hour stimulation, sampled from a patient who received antiretroviral therapy. The receptors come from an adult man with HIV who was CMV-seropositive. The CDR3 runs from the conserved cysteine through the conserved F or W. A D gene is named only where the DNA matches it firmly. A clone size is listed for some rows: how often the clone was seen (once, few, many), or a class if it is expanded.

clone_size: once; d_call: NA; j_call: TRBJ1-5; v_call: TRBV7-2; cdr3_nt: TGTGCCAGCACCCCGGGGGGGGGCGGAAATCAGCCCCAGCATTTT; cdr3_aa: CASTPGGGGNQPQHF
clone_size: NA; d_call: NA; j_call: TRBJ2-2; v_call: TRBV24-1; cdr3_nt: TGTGCCACCAGTGATTGGTTTACCGGGGAGCTGTTTTTT; cdr3_aa: CATSDWFTGELFF
clone_size: NA; d_call: NA; j_call: TRBJ1-1; v_call: TRBV5-1; cdr3_nt: TGCGCCAGCAGCTTCGGTGCGAACACTGAAGCTTTCTTT; cdr3_aa: CASSFGANTEAFF
clone_size: NA; d_call: TRBD2; j_call: TRBJ2-1; v_call: TRBV5-1; cdr3_nt: TGCGCCAGCAGCTTGAAGGCTAGCGGGGGCCTCGGCAATGAGCAGTTCTTC; cdr3_aa: CASSLKASGGLGNEQFF
clone_size: few; d_call: NA; j_call: TRBJ1-1; v_call: TRBV5-4; cdr3_nt: TGTGCCAGCAGCCGTGACCCCATGAACACTGAAGCTTTCTTT; cdr3_aa: CASSRDPMNTEAFF
clone_size: few; d_call: TRBD2; j_call: TRBJ2-7; v_call: TRBV15; cdr3_nt: TGTGCCACCAGCAGAGATCACTCGGGGGGGGCCGAGCAGTACTTC; cdr3_aa: CATSRDHSGGAEQYF
clone_size: once; d_call: NA; j_call: TRBJ1-1; v_call: TRBV7-2; cdr3_nt: TGTGCCAGCCGCCCCTGGGGGGGTCGAGACACTGAAGCTTTCTTT; cdr3_aa: CASRPWGGRDTEAFF
clone_size: NA; d_call: TRBD1; j_call: TRBJ1-2; v_call: TRBV19; cdr3_nt: TGTGCCAGTAGTCCGACAGGGGGCTATGGCTACACCTTC; cdr3_aa: CASSPTGGYGYTF
clone_size: NA; d_call: NA; j_call: TRBJ2-7; v_call: TRBV14; cdr3_nt: TGTGCCAGCAGCCTCGCGGGACTCGGCGAGCAGTACTTC; cdr3_aa: CASSLAGLGEQYF
clone_size: NA; d_call: TRBD1; j_call: TRBJ2-2; v_call: TRBV7-8; cdr3_nt: TGTGCCAGCAGCTTAAGCAGGGGGCCGACCGGGGAGCTGTTTTTT; cdr3_aa: CASSLSRGPTGELFF
clone_size: NA; d_call: NA; j_call: TRBJ1-1; v_call: TRBV6-5; cdr3_nt: TGTGCCAGCTCAGGGACACCTAACACTGAAGCTTTCTTT; cdr3_aa: CASSGTPNTEAFF
clone_size: NA; d_call: TRBD1; j_call: TRBJ2-2; v_call: TRBV18; cdr3_nt: TGTGCCAGCTCGGGGACAGGGACCACCGGGGAGCTGTTTTTT; cdr3_aa: CASSGTGTTGELFF
clone_size: NA; d_call: NA; j_call: TRBJ2-7; v_call: TRBV12-3/TRBV12-4; cdr3_nt: TGTGCCAGCAGTTTCCAGGGAAAATACGAGCAGTACTTC; cdr3_aa: CASSFQGKYEQYF
clone_size: NA; d_call: TRBD1; j_call: TRBJ1-1; v_call: TRBV6-5; cdr3_nt: TGTGCCAGCACCAACAGGGGGAAGAACACTGAAGCTTTCTTT; cdr3_aa: CASTNRGKNTEAFF
clone_size: NA; d_call: NA; j_call: TRBJ2-3; v_call: TRBV7-3; cdr3_nt: TGTGCCAGCAGCTCTACATTTACAGATACGCAGTATTTT; cdr3_aa: CASSSTFTDTQYF
clone_size: NA; d_call: TRBD1; j_call: TRBJ2-5; v_call: TRBV9; cdr3_nt: TGTGCCAGCAGCCTTCAGGGGGCGCTTGAGACCCAGTACTTC; cdr3_aa: CASSLQGALETQYF
clone_size: NA; d_call: TRBD1; j_call: TRBJ1-2; v_call: TRBV2; cdr3_nt: TGTGCCAGTAAACCTACAGGGGTCTGGGGCTACACCTTC; cdr3_aa: CASKPTGVWGYTF
clone_size: once; d_call: TRBD1; j_call: TRBJ2-5; v_call: TRBV14; cdr3_nt: TGTGCCAGCAGCCAACTACAGGGGGCAGAGACCCAGTACTTC; cdr3_aa: CASSQLQGAETQYF
clone_size: few; d_call: NA; j_call: TRBJ1-1; v_call: TRBV7-9; cdr3_nt: TGTGCCAGCAGCTTTTGGGAAGTTGTCCCCCTCCTTACTGAAGCTTTCTTT; cdr3_aa: CASSFWEVVPLLTEAFF
clone_size: NA; d_call: TRBD2; j_call: TRBJ2-3; v_call: TRBV3-1/TRBV3-2; cdr3_nt: TGTGCCAGCAGCCAAGATCGGACGGCGGGAGGCAAAGATACGCAGTATTTT; cdr3_aa: CASSQDRTAGGKDTQYF
clone_size: NA; d_call: NA; j_call: TRBJ2-5; v_call: TRBV9; cdr3_nt: TGTGCCAGCAGCGTAGAAGGGTATTGGCAAGAGACCCAGTACTTC; cdr3_aa: CASSVEGYWQETQYF
clone_size: NA; d_call: NA; j_call: TRBJ1-1; v_call: TRBV18; cdr3_nt: TGTGCCAGCTCATACAGAGGGGACACTGAAGCTTTCTTT; cdr3_aa: CASSYRGDTEAFF
clone_size: few; d_call: NA; j_call: TRBJ1-1; v_call: TRBV5-1; cdr3_nt: TGCGCCAGCAGCAGCCTTTCGAACACTGAAGCTTTCTTT; cdr3_aa: CASSSLSNTEAFF
clone_size: NA; d_call: NA; j_call: TRBJ2-7; v_call: TRBV6-5; cdr3_nt: TGTGCCAGCAGCCCGGGACGGTTAAGGTACGAGCAGTACTTC; cdr3_aa: CASSPGRLRYEQYF
clone_size: NA; d_call: NA; j_call: TRBJ1-4; v_call: TRBV7-9; cdr3_nt: TGTGCCAGCAGCTTAGGGGACGCAACTAATGAAAAACTGTTTTTT; cdr3_aa: CASSLGDATNEKLFF
clone_size: NA; d_call: NA; j_call: TRBJ1-1; v_call: TRBV21-1; cdr3_nt: TGTGCCAGCAGCAAAAGGGAGAACACTGAAGCTTTCTTT; cdr3_aa: CASSKRENTEAFF
clone_size: NA; d_call: TRBD1; j_call: TRBJ1-4; v_call: TRBV6-6; cdr3_nt: TGTGCCAGCAGGCAGACAGGGGGTAGAGAAAAACTGTTTTTT; cdr3_aa: CASRQTGGREKLFF
clone_size: few; d_call: NA; j_call: TRBJ2-2; v_call: TRBV5-4; cdr3_nt: TGTGCCAGCGGCACCACAGGGGAGGGCACCGGGGAGCTGTTTTTT; cdr3_aa: CASGTTGEGTGELFF
clone_size: NA; d_call: NA; j_call: TRBJ2-7; v_call: TRBV5-4; cdr3_nt: TGTGCCAGCAGCCTCCGTTTTAGCTACGAGCAGTACTTC; cdr3_aa: CASSLRFSYEQYF
clone_size: once; d_call: NA; j_call: TRBJ1-1; v_call: TRBV6-5; cdr3_nt: TGTGCCAGTGATTTCAGGCCTCAGAACACTGAAGCTTTCTTT; cdr3_aa: CASDFRPQNTEAFF